This T cell receptor (beta chain) was obtained from a study of T-cell reconstitution after alpha-beta-depleted transplantation in children. Unique molecular identifiers were used to barcode this TCRbeta library. One entry per CDR3 protein results from TCRdb running MiXCR on the PCR reads. The profile covers 350,000 to 400,000 distinct CDR3 sequences, with roughly 21% appearing a single time and 3% to 4.5% taken by the ten largest. Germline lookup yields CDR1 SGHTA and CDR2 FQGNSA. CDR3 length equals 14 residues. J lost 7 bases, V lost 5 bases, and 6 bases had no gene match. This clonotype was detected many times.

The material was PBMCs from the stem cell graft donor, obtained from the stem cell graft. This clonotype originated in a human donor who donated a stem cell graft to a child with acute myeloid leukemia. This rearrangement joins TRBV7-2 to TRBJ2-4; 9 nucleotides line up with TRBD1. This chain's CDR3 is CASSPRTGENIQYF. CDR3 sequence (DNA): TGTGCCAGCAGCCCTCGGACAGGGGAGAACATTCAGTACTTC.